This T cell receptor beta chain is drawn from a study of post-analysis software for immune sequencing data. About the research overall: Relapsing-remitting, secondary progressive and progressive-relapsing courses of multiple sclerosis were included.

cDNA libraries for TCR beta contained unique molecular identifiers. T cells numbering about 0.85 to 10 million yielded 450,000 to 600,000 cDNA molecules. TCRdb recomputed calls from the PCR reads with MiXCR, one row per CDR3 protein. The table includes roughly 620,000 distinct CDR3 sequences, 44% detected once. This clonotype was seen a handful of times. Its target is unknown. Germline CDR1 reads ENHRY; CDR2 reads SYGVKD. The CDR3 runs 15 residues. Deletions cut 2 bases from V and 7 bases from J, with 17 bases between. Study outcomes and limitations: Normalized Chao1 diversity in multiple sclerosis patients fell significantly below that of controls. Strong co-clustering by F measure linked samples that shared a preparation batch. Four or five TRBV segments were more frequent in patients than controls; TRBV5-6, TRBV5-1 and TRBV20-1 belonged to this group.

The sequencing sample was made of blood. The chain is built from TRBV10-3 and TRBJ1-2; a possible D gene is TRBD1 (5 bases). The clonotype originates from a girl aged 10 to 17 with multiple sclerosis. CDR3 bases: TGTGCCATCAGTGAGCCGCCGGGGCCCTCTTCTGGCTACACCTTC. Its protein product is CAISEPPGPSSGYTF.